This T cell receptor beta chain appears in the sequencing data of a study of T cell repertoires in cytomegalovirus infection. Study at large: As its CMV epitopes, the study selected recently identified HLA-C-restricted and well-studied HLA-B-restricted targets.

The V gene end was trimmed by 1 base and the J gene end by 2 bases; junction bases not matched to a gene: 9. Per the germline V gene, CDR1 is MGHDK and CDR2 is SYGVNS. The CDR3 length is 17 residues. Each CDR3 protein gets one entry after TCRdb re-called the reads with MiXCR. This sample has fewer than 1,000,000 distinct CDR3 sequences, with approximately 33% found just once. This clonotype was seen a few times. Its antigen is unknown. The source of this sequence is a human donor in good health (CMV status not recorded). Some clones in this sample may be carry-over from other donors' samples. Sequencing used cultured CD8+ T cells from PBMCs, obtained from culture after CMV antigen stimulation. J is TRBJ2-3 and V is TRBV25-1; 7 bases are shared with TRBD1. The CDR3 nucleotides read TGTGCCAGCAGTGAATGGACAGGAATACCTTCCACAGATACGCAGTATTTT. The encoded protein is CASSEWTGIPSTDTQYF.